The 10 T cell receptor beta chains listed next were all sequenced from one sample in a study of blood T cell repertoires in COVID-19. Repertoires were generated with immunoSEQ multiplex PCR, while TCRdb's copy carries only in-frame clones and drops some. Counted here are under 95,000 clones, 65% to 85% occurring once; the ten biggest clones make up roughly 12%. The sequenced sample was peripheral blood. Receptor source: a man aged 65 to 85 with acute or convalescent COVID-19.

The chain uses TRBV2 and TRBJ1-1; D unclear. Germline V lookup: CDR1 SNHLY, CDR2 FYNNEI. Trimming cost V 5 bases and J 7 bases, with 8 bases left between them. The CDR3 consists of 11 residues. DNA for the CDR3: TGTGCCAGCAGTAATCGACATGAAGCTTTCTTT. Its protein product is CASSNRHEAFF.

The V call is TRBV7-9, the J call TRBJ2-3, with D possibly matching TRBD2 (5 bases). Germline CDR1 reads SEHNR; CDR2 reads FQNEAQ (reference sequence). This CDR3 contains 13 residues. V dropped 8 bases and J dropped 2 bases, with 11 bases sitting between them. Here the CDR3 DNA reads TGTGCCAGCGAGGAGCGGAACACAGATACGCAGTATTTT. This translates into CASEERNTDTQYF.

The chain employs TRBV5-1 and TRBJ2-1, with 7 bases identical to TRBD2. The CDR3 is 15 residues long. V dropped 0 bases and J dropped 5; count of bases not matched to a gene: 5. The germline V gene encodes CDR1 SGHRS and CDR2 YFSETQ. Here the CDR3 DNA reads TGCGCCAGCAGCTTGGAGGGGACTACCCACAATGAGCAGTTCTTC. Protein product: CASSLEGTTHNEQFF.

The rearrangement joins TRBV29-1 to TRBJ2-5; D might be TRBD2 (5 bases). Germline CDR1 reads SQVTM; CDR2 reads ANQGSEA. The CDR3 runs to 13 residues. V lost 5 bases, J lost 3 bases, and 13 bases lay in between. CDR3 sequence reads: CSVMPGTKETQYF. The DNA for the CDR3 is TGCAGCGTTATGCCGGGAACCAAAGAGACCCAGTACTTC.

This sequence joins TRBV21-1 and TRBJ2-2; the DNA was not used to check the table's D call, TRBD2. TRBV21-1 represents a pseudogene. The CDR3 runs to 18 residues. The CDR3 loop reads CASSGKDGNQSRTGELFF. The CDR3 region has the DNA TGTGCCAGCAGCGGAAAGGACGGGAACCAGAGTCGGACCGGGGAGCTGTTTTTT.

This chain connects TRBV5-4 to TRBJ1-2; D is ambiguous. Germline loops: CDR1 SGHNT, CDR2 YYREEE (reference sequence). Trimming took 4 bases from V and 5 from J, leaving 18 bases between them. This CDR3 has 15 residues. The CDR3 bases are TGTGCCAGCAGCCCCGCGTTGGCAGGCATTTATGGCTACACCTTC. This translates into CASSPALAGIYGYTF. The whole variable domain, remainder taken from reference TRBV5-4 and TRBJ1-2, is ETGVTQSPTHLIKTRGQQVTLRCSSQSGHNTVSWYQQALGQGPQFIFQYYREEENGRGNFPPRFSGLQFPNYSSELNVNALELDDSALYLCASSPALAGIYGYTFGSGTRLTVV.

This chain links TRBV4-1 with TRBJ2-6; TRBD1 matches at 8 bases. Trimming cost V 3 bases and J 0 bases; bases outside gene matches: 7. The CDR3 extends over 18 amino acids. The germline V gene has CDR1 MGHRA and CDR2 YSYEKL. CDR3 in DNA: TGCGCCAGCAGCCAGGGCCGGGACAGGTTCTCTGGGGCCAACGTCCTGACTTTC. Translation: CASSQGRDRFSGANVLTF.

The chain is built from TRBV3-1 (or the pseudogene TRBV3-2) and TRBJ2-5; a possible D gene is TRBD1 (6 bases). The V end was cut by 3 bases, the J end by 2 bases, with 22 bases between. CDR1 and CDR2 from the germline V gene are LGHDT and YNNKEL (reference sequence). The CDR3 covers 18 residues. The CDR3 DNA reads TGTGCCAGCAGCCATCTTCGACAGGCAAGCCTTTCTCAAGAGACCCAGTACTTC. Its translation is CASSHLRQASLSQETQYF.

This clone came up a few times. The genes are TRBV9 and TRBJ1-3; D remains ambiguous. V was trimmed by 0 bases and J by 1 base, leaving 5 bases between them. The germline V gene has CDR1 SGDLS and CDR2 YYNGEE. The CDR3 spans 14 residues. This CDR3 reads CASSVVGSGNTIYF. The CDR3 region has the DNA TGTGCCAGCAGCGTAGTCGGTTCTGGAAACACCATATATTTT.

The chain joins TRBV9 to TRBJ2-3, with D perhaps TRBD1 (6 bases). The CDR3 contains 13 residues. V was pared by 3 bases and J by 6 bases, with 11 bases between. Germline V lookup: CDR1 SGDLS, CDR2 YYNGEE. The CDR3 DNA reads TGTGCCAGCAGCGCACAGGGTACGGATACGCAGTATTTT. Amino acid sequence: CASSAQGTDTQYF.